The T cell receptor beta chain under discussion was sequenced for a study of blood T cell repertoires in COVID-19. The length of the CDR3 is 15 residues. Generated by immunoSEQ multiplex PCR, the TCRdb table keeps only in-frame clones and is missing some. The sample holds more than 60,000 clones, roughly nine tenths seen once. The chain joins TRBV23-1 to TRBJ1-5, with D possibly matching TRBD1 (5 bases). TRBV23-1 is marked as an open reading frame, function uncertain. This receptor was identified in a woman between 50 and 59 years old with active COVID-19. Sequenced sample: peripheral blood. CDR3 nucleotides: TGCGCTGCCGGGGCTGGGGGAGGTGGCAATCAGCCCCAGCATTTT. Amino acid sequence: CAAGAGGGGNQPQHF.